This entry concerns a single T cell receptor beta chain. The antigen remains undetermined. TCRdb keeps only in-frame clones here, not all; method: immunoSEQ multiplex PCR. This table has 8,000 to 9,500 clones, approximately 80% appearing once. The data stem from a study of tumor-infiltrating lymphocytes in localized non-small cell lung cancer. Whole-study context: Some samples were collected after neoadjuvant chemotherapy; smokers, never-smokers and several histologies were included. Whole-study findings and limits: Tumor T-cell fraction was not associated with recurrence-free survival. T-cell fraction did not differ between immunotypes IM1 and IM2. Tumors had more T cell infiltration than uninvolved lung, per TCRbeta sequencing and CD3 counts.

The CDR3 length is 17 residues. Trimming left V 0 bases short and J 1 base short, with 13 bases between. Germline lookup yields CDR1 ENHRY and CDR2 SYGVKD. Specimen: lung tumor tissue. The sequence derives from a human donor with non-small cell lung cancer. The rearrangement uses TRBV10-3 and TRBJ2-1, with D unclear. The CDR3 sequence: CAISESMAAKSYNEQFF. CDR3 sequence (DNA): TGTGCCATCAGTGAGTCTATGGCGGCCAAATCCTACAATGAGCAGTTCTTC.